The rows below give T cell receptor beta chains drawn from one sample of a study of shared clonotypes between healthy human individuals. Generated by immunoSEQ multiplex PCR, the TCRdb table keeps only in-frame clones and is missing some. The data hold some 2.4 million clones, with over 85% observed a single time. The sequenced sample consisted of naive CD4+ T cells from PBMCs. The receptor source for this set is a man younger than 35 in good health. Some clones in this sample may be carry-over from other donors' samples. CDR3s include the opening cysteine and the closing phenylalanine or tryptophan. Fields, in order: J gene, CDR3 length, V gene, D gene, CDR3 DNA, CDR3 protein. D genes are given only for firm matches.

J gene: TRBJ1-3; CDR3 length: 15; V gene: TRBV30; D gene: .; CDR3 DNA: TGTGCCTGGAGTGTCGGCGGCAGCTCTGGAAACACCATATATTTT; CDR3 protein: CAWSVGGSSGNTIYF
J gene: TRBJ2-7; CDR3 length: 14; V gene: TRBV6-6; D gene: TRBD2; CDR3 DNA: TGTGCCAGCAGTTACGGGGGGGTCGGTGGCGAGCAGTACTTC; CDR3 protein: CASSYGGVGGEQYF
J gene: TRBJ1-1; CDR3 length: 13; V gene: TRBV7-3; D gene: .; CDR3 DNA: TGTGCCAGCAGCCGCGGATTGAACACTGAAGCTTTCTTT; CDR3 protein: CASSRGLNTEAFF
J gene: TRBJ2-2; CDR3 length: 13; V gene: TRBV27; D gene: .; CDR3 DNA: TGTGCCAGCAGTTCCCTGATGCCCCGGGAGCTGTTTTTT; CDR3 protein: CASSSLMPRELFF
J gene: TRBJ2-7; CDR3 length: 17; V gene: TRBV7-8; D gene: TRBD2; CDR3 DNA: TGTGCCAGCAGCTTAGAGCGAAGGGAACTAGCGGGTGACGAGCAGTACTTC; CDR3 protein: CASSLERRELAGDEQYF
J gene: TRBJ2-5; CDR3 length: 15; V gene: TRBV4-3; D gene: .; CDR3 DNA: TGCGCCAGCAGCCAAGATGTGTCGGGAGCCGAGACCCAGTACTTC; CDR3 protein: CASSQDVSGAETQYF
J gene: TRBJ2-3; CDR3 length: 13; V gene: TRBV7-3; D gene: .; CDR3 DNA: TGTGCCAGCAGCTTAAGCAGTACAGATACGCAGTATTTT; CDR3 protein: CASSLSSTDTQYF
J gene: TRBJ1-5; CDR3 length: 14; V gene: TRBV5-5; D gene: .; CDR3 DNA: TGTGCCAGCAGCCTCGGGGGTTTAGCGGGGCCCCAGCATTTT; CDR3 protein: CASSLGGLAGPQHF
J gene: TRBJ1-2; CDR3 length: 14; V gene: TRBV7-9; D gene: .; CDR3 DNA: TGTGCCAGCAGCTTTACGGGGGGCAGCTATGGCTACACCTTC; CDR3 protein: CASSFTGGSYGYTF
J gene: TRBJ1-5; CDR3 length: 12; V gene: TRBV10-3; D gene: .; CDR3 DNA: TGTGCCATCAGGATCTCCGATCAGCCCCAGCATTTT; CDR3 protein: CAIRISDQPQHF
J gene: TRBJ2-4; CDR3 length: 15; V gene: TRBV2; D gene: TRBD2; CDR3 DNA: TGTGCCAGCTGGACTAGCGGGAGGGCCCAAAACATTCAGTACTTC; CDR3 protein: CASWTSGRAQNIQYF